One and the same sample provided the 5 T cell receptor beta chains below, sequenced in a study of T cells in Graves' hyperthyroidism and ophthalmopathy. TCR beta CDR3 region amplification was performed from RNA transcripts. TCR CDR3 regions were first amplified by RT-PCR with HTBI primers. TCRdb recomputed calls from the multiplex PCR reads with MiXCR, one row per CDR3 protein. The table includes around 240,000 distinct CDR3 sequences, around 15% detected once. The specimen was blood. The receptors shown here come from a woman aged 18-30 years with Graves' ophthalmopathy.

Turning to this clonotype: Being one base from a much bigger clone, this may be a read error. This rearrangement joins TRBV9 to TRBJ2-1; a weak D match, TRBD1 (8 bases). The J call could be wrong; TRBJ2-7 is a better fit for the DNA end. The CDR3 totals 15 residues. CDR1 is SGDLS, CDR2 YYNGEE, per germline. The chain's CDR3 is CASSGGGSVYNEQYF. The CDR3 nucleotides read TGTGCCAGCTCAGGGGGCGGGAGTGTCTACAATGAGCAGTACTTC.

The V and J genes are TRBV10-1 and TRBJ2-3, with D unresolved. The CDR3 spans 15 residues. CDR1 and CDR2 (germline): WNHNN, SYGVQD (reference sequence). V was shortened by 3 bases and J by 7 bases, with 17 bases between the two germline ends. The CDR3 sequence is CASSELGPGSNTQYF. The CDR3 nucleotides read TGCGCCAGCAGTGAATTAGGTCCAGGCTCAAATACGCAGTATTTT.

This clonotype was recorded at least ten times. This sequence joins TRBV19 and TRBJ2-1; 13 nucleotides match TRBD2. The junction had 11 bases not matched to a gene; V was cut back by 5 bases and J by 1 base. Germline values: CDR1 LNHDA, CDR2 SQIVND (reference sequence). This CDR3 is 19 amino acids long. CDR3 sequence reads: CASSSRWTSGSRSYNEQFF. CDR3 DNA sequence: TGTGCCAGTAGTTCCCGCTGGACTAGCGGGAGTAGGTCCTACAATGAGCAGTTCTTC.

Worth noting for this clonotype: The final CDR3 position lacks the conserved phenylalanine or tryptophan, pointing to a likely read error. This chain links TRBV28 with TRBJ2-4; the match to TRBD1 covers 10 bases. This CDR3 comprises 16 residues. The V gene's germline CDR1 is MDHEN and CDR2 SYDVKM. V shed 6 bases and J 0 bases; nucleotides not matched to a gene: 5. CDR3 loop: CASRPDRGRAKNIQYL. CDR3 DNA: TGTGCCAGCAGGCCTGACAGGGGGCGAGCCAAAAACATTCAGTACCTC.

This clonotype came up many times. The chain combines TRBV6-1 with TRBJ2-1; 7 bases line up with TRBD2. This CDR3 is built from 15 residues. CDR1 MNHNS and CDR2 SASEGT come from the germline V gene. Trimming took 6 bases from V and 5 from J; bases not matched to a gene: 10. This chain's CDR3 is CASSRWRERHNEQFF. The DNA for the CDR3 is TGTGCCAGCAGCCGATGGCGGGAGCGCCACAATGAGCAGTTCTTC.